This entry concerns a single T cell receptor (beta chain). Germline loops: CDR1 SGHRS, CDR2 YFSETQ. The CDR3 sequence is 15 residues long. Trimming removed 0 bases from V and 5 bases from J; junction bases left unmatched: 8. The data were produced by immunoSEQ multiplex PCR, yet TCRdb's version contains in-frame clones alone and is incomplete. The sample yields approximately 90,000 clones, 75% to 80% seen once. This sample is part of a study of cytotoxic CD8 clonotypes in ibrutinib-treated CLL. Across the study: Mean values per sample were roughly 250,000 productive templates and about 94,000 productive rearrangements.

This receptor was identified in a human donor with chronic lymphocytic leukemia. The rearrangement joins TRBV5-1 to TRBJ2-7; 7 bases are shared with TRBD2. The material was PBMCs, obtained after 24 months of ibrutinib treatment. The CDR3 here is CASSLGTGGLHEQYF. DNA for the CDR3: TGCGCCAGCAGCTTGGGCACGGGAGGTCTACACGAGCAGTACTTC.